This T cell receptor beta chain was sequenced during a study of CD4 T cell repertoires in COVID-19. As for the study in general: After nine to eleven days of IL-2 expansion, CFSE-low cells were relabeled and restimulated with other coronavirus spikes.

Looked up from germline, CDR1 is SGHTA and CDR2 is FQGTGA. The ends were cut back, 0 bases at V and 4 bases at J, with 15 bases in the middle. The CDR3 contains 16 residues. Using immunoSEQ multiplex PCR, the repertoire was profiled, and TCRdb retains in-frame clones only, with some absent. The table shows tens of thousands of clones, with roughly 80% occurring only once. The memory T cells were sequenced right after ex vivo isolation, without culture. The receptor comes from a human donor who had COVID-19. Specimen: CD4+ T cells from peripheral blood, collected after recovery from COVID-19. The V gene is TRBV7-3, the J gene TRBJ1-2; the D gene is possibly TRBD1 (5 bases). CDR3 in amino acids: CASSLTRDAPGYGYTF. Written as DNA, the CDR3 is TGTGCCAGCAGCTTAACGAGGGACGCTCCTGGCTATGGCTACACCTTC.